This entry concerns a single TCR beta chain. The CDR3 sequence is 16 residues long. Per the germline V gene, CDR1 is SGHAT and CDR2 is FQNNGV. J gave up 3 bases and V 4 bases, and 7 bases lay outside the gene matches. Each CDR3 protein is one row after TCRdb ran MiXCR on the 5' RACE reads. The sample has fewer than 150,000 distinct CDR3 sequences, 20% to 25% seen once. These data come from a study of T-cell memory formation after mild COVID-19. Study overall: Clusters of TCRs were largely donor specific.

Sequencing was performed on PBMCs or a T cell subset sorted from them (not recorded which). The V call is TRBV11-2, the J call TRBJ2-3; 10 bases line up with TRBD2. This receptor was identified in a man younger than 35 who had mild COVID-19 (a few samples of this study predate the infection). Cell type and time point are not known. The CDR3 spells CASSSPDSGGTDTQYF. The CDR3 DNA reads as TGTGCCAGCAGCTCGCCTGATAGCGGGGGGACAGATACGCAGTATTTT.